This T cell receptor (beta chain) was sequenced in a study of CD8 T cells in ankylosing spondylitis. Findings and limits, study-wide: Characteristic of ankylosing spondylitis blood, it appeared, was a TCR beta motif comprising roughly eight highly homologous variants. Significant enrichment of disease-linked clones was reportedly seen in matched ankylosing spondylitis synovial fluid.

A remark on this clonotype: Its antigen is unidentified.

In germline, CDR1 is LGHNA, CDR2 YSLEER. There are 16 residues in the CDR3. The trim removed 1 base at V and 3 bases at J, leaving 5 bases unmatched. Via MiXCR, TCRdb re-called the 5' RACE reads, giving one row per CDR3 protein. Here the sample spans a few hundred thousand distinct CDR3 sequences, 7% to 9% being singletons. The sample consisted of blood, either unsorted or a sorted T cell fraction (not recorded which). This TCR derives from a male donor with ankylosing spondylitis. This chain links TRBV4-3 with TRBJ2-1, with 8 bases fitting TRBD2. The CDR3 loop is CASSQVGSGSYNEQFF. The CDR3, as DNA: TGCGCCAGCAGCCAAGTCGGCAGCGGGAGCTACAATGAGCAGTTCTTC.